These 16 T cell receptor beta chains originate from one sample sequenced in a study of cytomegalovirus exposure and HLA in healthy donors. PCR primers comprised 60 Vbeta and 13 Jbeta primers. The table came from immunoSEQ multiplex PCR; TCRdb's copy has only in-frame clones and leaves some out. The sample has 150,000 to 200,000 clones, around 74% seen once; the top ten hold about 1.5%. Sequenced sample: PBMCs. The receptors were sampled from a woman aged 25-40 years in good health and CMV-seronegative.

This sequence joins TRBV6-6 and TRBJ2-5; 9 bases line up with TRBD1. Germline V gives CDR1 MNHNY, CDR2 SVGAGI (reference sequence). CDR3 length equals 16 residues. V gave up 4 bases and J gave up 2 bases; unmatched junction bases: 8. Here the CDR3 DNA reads TGTGCCAGCAGTTTCAGACAGGGGGTGTCGCAAGAGACCCAGTACTTC. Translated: CASSFRQGVSQETQYF.

In nucleotides, the CDR3 is TGTGCCAGCAGCTTGCCAGGGTTGAATCAGCCCCAGCATTTT. This encodes CASSLPGLNQPQHF. The chain carries TRBV5-6 and TRBJ1-5; possible D gene TRBD1, 5 bases. The CDR3 has 14 residues. Germline CDR1 is SGHDT and CDR2 is YYEEEE. Between the trimmed V and J ends, which lost 1 base and 4 bases, there was a span of 9 bases.

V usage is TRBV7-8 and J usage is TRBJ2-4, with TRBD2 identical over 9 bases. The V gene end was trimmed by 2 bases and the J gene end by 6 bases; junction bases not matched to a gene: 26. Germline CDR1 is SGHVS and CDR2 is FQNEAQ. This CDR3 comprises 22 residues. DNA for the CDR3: TGTGCCAGCAGCTTAAGGCCCCGGGGGAGCGGGGGGATACTCTCAGGGGGAAACATTCAGTACTTC. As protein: CASSLRPRGSGGILSGGNIQYF. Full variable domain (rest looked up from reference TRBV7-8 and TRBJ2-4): GAGVSQSPRYKVAKRGQDVALRCDPISGHVSLFWYQQALGQGPEFLTYFQNEAQLDKSGLPSDRFFAERPEGSVSTLKIQRTQQEDSAVYLCASSLRPRGSGGILSGGNIQYFGAGTRLSVL.

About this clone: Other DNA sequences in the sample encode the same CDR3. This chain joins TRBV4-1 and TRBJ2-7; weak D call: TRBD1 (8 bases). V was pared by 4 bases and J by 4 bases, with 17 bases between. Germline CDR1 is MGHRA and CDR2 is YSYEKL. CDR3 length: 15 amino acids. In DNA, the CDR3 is TGCGCCAGCAGCCTCGGGGGGCAGGGGGCATACGAGCAGTACTTC. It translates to CASSLGGQGAYEQYF.

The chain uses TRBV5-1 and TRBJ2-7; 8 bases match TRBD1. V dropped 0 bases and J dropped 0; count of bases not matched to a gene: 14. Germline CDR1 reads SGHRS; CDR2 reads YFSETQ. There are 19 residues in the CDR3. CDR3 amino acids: CASSLVQGAIQRSSYEQYF. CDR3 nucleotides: TGCGCCAGCAGCTTGGTTCAGGGGGCAATTCAAAGAAGCTCCTACGAGCAGTACTTC.

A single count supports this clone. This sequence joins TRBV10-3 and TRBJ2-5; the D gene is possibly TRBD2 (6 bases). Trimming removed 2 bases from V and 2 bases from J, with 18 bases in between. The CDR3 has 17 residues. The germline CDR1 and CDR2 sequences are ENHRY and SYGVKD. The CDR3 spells CAISERSGGAIQETQYF. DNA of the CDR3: TGTGCCATCAGTGAGAGGTCCGGCGGGGCGATACAAGAGACCCAGTACTTC.

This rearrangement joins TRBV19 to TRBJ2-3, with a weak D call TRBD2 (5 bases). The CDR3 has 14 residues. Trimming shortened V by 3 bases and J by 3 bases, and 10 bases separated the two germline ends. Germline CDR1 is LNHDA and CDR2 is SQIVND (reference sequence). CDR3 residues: CASSMPGDTDTQYF. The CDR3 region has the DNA TGTGCCAGTAGTATGCCCGGGGATACAGATACGCAGTATTTT.

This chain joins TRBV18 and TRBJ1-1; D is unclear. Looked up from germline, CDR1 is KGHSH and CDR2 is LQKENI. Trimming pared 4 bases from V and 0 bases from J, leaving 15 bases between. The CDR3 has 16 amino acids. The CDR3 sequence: CASSLRRGGLNTEAFF. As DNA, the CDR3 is TGTGCCAGCTCACTTCGCCGAGGAGGTTTGAACACTGAAGCTTTCTTT.

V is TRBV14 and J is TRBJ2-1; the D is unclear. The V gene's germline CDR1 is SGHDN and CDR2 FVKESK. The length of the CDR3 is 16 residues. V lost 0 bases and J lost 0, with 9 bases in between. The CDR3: CASSQDGGSSYNEQFF. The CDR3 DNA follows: TGTGCCAGCAGCCAAGATGGCGGATCCTCCTACAATGAGCAGTTCTTC.

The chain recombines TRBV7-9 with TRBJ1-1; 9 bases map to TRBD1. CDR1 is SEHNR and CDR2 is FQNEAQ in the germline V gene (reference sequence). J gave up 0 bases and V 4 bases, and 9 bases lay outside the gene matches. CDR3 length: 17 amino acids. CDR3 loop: CASSYKGQGLMNTEAFF. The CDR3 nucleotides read TGTGCCAGCAGCTACAAGGGACAGGGTTTGATGAACACTGAAGCTTTCTTT.

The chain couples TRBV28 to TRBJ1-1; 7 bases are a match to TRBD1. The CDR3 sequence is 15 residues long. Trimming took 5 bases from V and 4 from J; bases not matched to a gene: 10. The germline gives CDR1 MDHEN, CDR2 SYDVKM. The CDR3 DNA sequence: TGTGCCAGCAGTCCACGATACAGGGGTGGCACTGAAGCTTTCTTT. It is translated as CASSPRYRGGTEAFF.

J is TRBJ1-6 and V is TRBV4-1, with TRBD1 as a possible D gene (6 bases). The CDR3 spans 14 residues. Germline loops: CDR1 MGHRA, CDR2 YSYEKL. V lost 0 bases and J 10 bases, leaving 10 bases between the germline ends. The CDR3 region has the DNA TGCGCCAGCAGCCAAGAAGGGGGAGAATCACCCCTCCACTTT. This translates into CASSQEGGESPLHF.

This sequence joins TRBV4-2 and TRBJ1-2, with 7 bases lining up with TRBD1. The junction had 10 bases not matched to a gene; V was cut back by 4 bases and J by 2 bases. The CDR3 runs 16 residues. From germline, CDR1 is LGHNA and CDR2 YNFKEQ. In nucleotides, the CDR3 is TGTGCCAGCAGCCCGGGAGGGGGCGGGACGAACTATGGCTACACCTTC. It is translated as CASSPGGGGTNYGYTF.

CDR3 loop: CASSSIPGQGSITGNTIYF. CDR3 nucleotides: TGTGCCAGTAGTTCTATCCCGGGACAGGGAAGTATAACTGGAAACACCATATATTTT. The chain carries TRBV19 and TRBJ1-3; TRBD1 agrees at 9 bases. This CDR3 comprises 19 residues. Germline CDR1 reads LNHDA; CDR2 reads SQIVND (reference sequence). The V and J ends lost 5 bases and 2 bases, in that order; junction bases with no gene match: 16.

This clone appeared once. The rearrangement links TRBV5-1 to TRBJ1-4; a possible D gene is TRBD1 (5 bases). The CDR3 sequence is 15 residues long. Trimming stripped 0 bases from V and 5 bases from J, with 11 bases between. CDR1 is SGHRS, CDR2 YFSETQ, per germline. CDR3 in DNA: TGCGCCAGCAGCTTGGCCTATGACAGAAATGAAAAACTGTTTTTT. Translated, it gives CASSLAYDRNEKLFF.

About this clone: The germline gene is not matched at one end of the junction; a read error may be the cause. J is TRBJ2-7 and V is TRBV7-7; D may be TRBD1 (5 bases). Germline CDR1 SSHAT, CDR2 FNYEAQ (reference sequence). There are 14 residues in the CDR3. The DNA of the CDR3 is TGTGCTAGCAGCTTAGGGGAAGGGGCCTACGAGCAGTACTTC. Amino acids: CASSLGEGAYEQYF.